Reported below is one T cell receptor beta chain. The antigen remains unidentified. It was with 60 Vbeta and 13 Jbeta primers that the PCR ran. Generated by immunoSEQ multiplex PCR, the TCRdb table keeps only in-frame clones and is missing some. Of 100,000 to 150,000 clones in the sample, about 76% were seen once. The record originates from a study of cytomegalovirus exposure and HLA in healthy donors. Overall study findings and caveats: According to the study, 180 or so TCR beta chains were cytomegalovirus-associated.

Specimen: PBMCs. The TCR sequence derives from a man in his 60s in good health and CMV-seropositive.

The CDR3 DNA reads as TGTGCCAGCAGCCCCCTGGGGGGTGCCGCCTACAATGAGCAGTTCTTC. This gives the protein CASSPLGGAAYNEQFF. This rearrangement joins TRBV7-3 to TRBJ2-1; D perhaps matches TRBD2 (6 bases). Trimming cost V 5 bases and J 2 bases, with 16 bases left between them. The germline V gene has CDR1 SGHTA and CDR2 FQGTGA. The CDR3 extends over 16 amino acids. Drawing the rest from reference TRBV7-3 and TRBJ2-1, the complete variable domain is GAGVSQTPSNKVTEKGKYVELRCDPISGHTALYWYRQSLGQGPEFLIYFQGTGAADDSGLPNDRFFAVRPEGSVSTLKIQRTERGDSAVYLCASSPLGGAAYNEQFFGPGTRLTVL.